The 24 T cell receptor beta chains given below trace back to one sample, sequenced in a study of blood T cell repertoires in COVID-19. Profiling relied on immunoSEQ multiplex PCR, and the TCRdb table lists in-frame clones only, not all of them. Of approximately 85,000 clones listed, 70% to 90% are singletons. Sequenced input: peripheral blood. The source of these receptors is a man over 45 with active or convalescent COVID-19.

The chain links TRBV28 to TRBJ2-1, with 11 bases fitting TRBD2. J gave up 4 bases and V 8 bases, and 4 bases lay outside the gene matches. CDR1 MDHEN and CDR2 SYDVKM come from the germline V gene. The CDR3 totals 14 residues. The CDR3 DNA reads as TGTGCCAGCGGGATAGCGGGAGGGTACAATGAGCAGTTCTTC. It yields the protein CASGIAGGYNEQFF. The variable domain in full, completed from reference TRBV28 and TRBJ2-1, reads DVKVTQSSRYLVKRTGEKVFLECVQDMDHENMFWYRQDPGLGLRLIYFSYDVKMKEKGDIPEGYSVSREKKERFSLILESASTNQTSMYLCASGIAGGYNEQFFGPGTRLTVL.

CDR3 nucleotide sequence: TGTGCCAGCAGTTCCTTGACTAGCACAGATACGCAGTATTTT. It specifies CASSSLTSTDTQYF. The chain uses TRBV6-5 and TRBJ2-3, with D unresolved. This CDR3 contains 14 residues. Germline V gene sequence: CDR1 MNHEY, CDR2 SVGAGI. V was clipped by 4 bases and J by 0 bases, with 8 bases between them.

This clone has just a few counts. The gene calls are TRBV5-1 and TRBJ2-7; D unclear. With 0 bases removed from V and 0 bases from J, the gap between germline ends came to 10 bases. The CDR3 is 15 residues long. Germline assignment: CDR1 SGHRS and CDR2 YFSETQ. CDR3 in amino acids: CASSLGQAFSYEQYF. In DNA, the CDR3 is TGCGCCAGCAGCTTGGGTCAGGCGTTCTCCTACGAGCAGTACTTC.

For the CDR3, the DNA is TGTGCCACCAGCAGAGTTGCGTACCAGGGCAATGAGCAGTTCTTC. Translated, it gives CATSRVAYQGNEQFF. This chain uses TRBV15 with TRBJ2-1; tentatively, D is TRBD1 (5 bases). CDR1 is LNHNV and CDR2 is YYDKDF in the germline V gene (reference sequence). V lost 1 base and J 6 bases, leaving 13 bases between the germline ends. This CDR3 contains 15 residues.

The chain has TRBV7-2 and TRBJ2-1; unclear D gene. V lost 3 bases to trimming and J lost 10 bases, with 13 bases between them. CDR3 length: 13 residues. Germline-derived CDR1 and CDR2 are SGHTA and FQGNSA. CDR3 residues: CASSFPNRVEQFF. The CDR3 DNA sequence: TGTGCCAGCAGCTTCCCAAACCGGGTCGAGCAGTTCTTC.

The chain carries TRBV6-5 and TRBJ2-3; 7 nucleotides agree with TRBD2. V trimming: 5 bases; J trimming: 2 bases; junction bases outside the gene matches: 4. Germline CDR1 is MNHEY and CDR2 is SVGAGI. There are 14 residues in the CDR3. CDR3 DNA sequence: TGTGCCAGCAGTCGGGACTACGACACAGATACGCAGTATTTT. It specifies CASSRDYDTDTQYF.

Of note for this clone: The sample has other DNA sequences that encode this CDR3 too. V gene TRBV19 combines with J gene TRBJ2-1, with 7 positions matching TRBD1. Germline-derived CDR1 and CDR2 are LNHDA and SQIVND (reference sequence). V lost 6 bases and J lost 4; bases outside the gene matches: 6. The CDR3 runs 14 residues. CDR3 region: CASSRTGPYNEQFF. The DNA of the CDR3 is TGTGCCAGTAGCCGGACAGGCCCATACAATGAGCAGTTCTTC. The complete variable domain, with remaining parts taken from reference TRBV19 and TRBJ2-1, reads DGGITQSPKYLFRKEGQNVTLSCEQNLNHDAMYWYRQDPGQGLRLIYYSQIVNDFQKGDIAEGYSVSREKKESFPLTVTSAQKNPTAFYLCASSRTGPYNEQFFGPGTRLTVL.

The V gene is TRBV5-1, the J gene TRBJ2-3; TRBD2 aligns across 10 bases. Losses at the gene ends were 0 bases for V and 4 bases for J; bases not matched to a gene: 8. The CDR3 runs 17 residues. Germline CDR1 SGHRS, CDR2 YFSETQ. CDR3 sequence: CASSLVGSGGASDTQYF. The DNA for the CDR3 is TGCGCCAGCAGCTTGGTAGGGAGCGGGGGGGCCTCAGATACGCAGTATTTT.

This clone was counted once. The rearrangement joins TRBV6-1 to TRBJ1-5; 8 bases line up with TRBD1. The CDR3 is 16 amino acids. CDR1 MNHNS and CDR2 SASEGT come from the germline V gene. The ends lost 4 bases at V and 5 bases at J; junction bases unmatched: 10. DNA for the CDR3: TGTGCCAGCAGTGTATTTCTGGCAGGGGGCCATCAGCCCCAGCATTTT. Protein: CASSVFLAGGHQPQHF.

As concerns this clone: The DNA is left out, because the CDR3 cannot be placed on it with certainty; the CDR3 is given as TCRdb lists it. The V and J genes are TRBV7-5 and TRBJ2-6; whether TRBD1, the table's D call, matches the DNA was not checked. TRBV7-5 is a pseudogene. The CDR3 length equals 20 residues, ends included. CDR3 loop: CVRSLLELHRVGSGANVLTF.

J is TRBJ1-4 and V is TRBV25-1; D perhaps matches TRBD1 (6 bases). V shed 2 bases and J shed 0 bases, with 10 bases lying between them. The CDR3 runs to 16 residues. Per germline, CDR1 MGHDK and CDR2 SYGVNS. The CDR3 nucleotides are TGTGCCAGCAGTGAAGGACAGCTGGCAACTAATGAAAAACTGTTTTTT. Translating it yields CASSEGQLATNEKLFF.

The genes are TRBV10-1 and TRBJ1-1; no definite D call. The CDR3 sequence is 14 residues long. The germline V gene has CDR1 WNHNN and CDR2 SYGVQD (reference sequence). V shed 3 bases and J shed 7 bases, with 15 bases lying between them. CDR3 loop: CASSDLEGFGEAFF. CDR3 coding DNA: TGCGCCAGCAGTGACCTGGAGGGCTTTGGTGAAGCTTTCTTT.

This rearrangement joins TRBV24-1 to TRBJ1-1; perhaps TRBD1 as D (5 bases). The CDR3 sequence is 11 residues long. Trimming left V 9 bases short and J 5 bases short, with 9 bases between. Germline V gene data show CDR1 as KGHDR and CDR2 as SFDVKD. CDR3 amino acids: CATSRGTEAFF. The CDR3 DNA follows: TGTGCCACCTCGCGGGGGACTGAAGCTTTCTTT.

V and J are TRBV15 and TRBJ1-4, with D maybe TRBD1 (5 bases). Germline CDR1 LNHNV, CDR2 YYDKDF (reference sequence). The V end lost 0 bases, the J end lost 8 bases, and 13 bases lay between the germline ends. This CDR3 is 15 amino acids long. The CDR3 region is CATSREGGGLEKLFF. The DNA of the CDR3 is TGTGCCACCAGCAGAGAGGGGGGAGGGCTCGAAAAACTGTTTTTT.

The chain joins TRBV5-4 to TRBJ1-1; 8 bases map to TRBD1. Per germline, CDR1 SGHNT and CDR2 YYREEE (reference sequence). This CDR3 has 14 residues. Germline trimming cut 0 bases from V and 2 bases from J; bases unmatched to any gene: 0. Written as DNA, the CDR3 is TGTGCCAGCAGCTTGGCAGGGGGCAACACTGAAGCTTTCTTT. The encoded protein is CASSLAGGNTEAFF. The variable domain in full, completed from reference TRBV5-4 and TRBJ1-1, reads ETGVTQSPTHLIKTRGQQVTLRCSSQSGHNTVSWYQQALGQGPQFIFQYYREEENGRGNFPPRFSGLQFPNYSSELNVNALELDDSALYLCASSLAGGNTEAFFGQGTRLTVV.

The chain employs TRBV9 and TRBJ2-1; 7 positions agree with TRBD1. V trimming: 0 bases; J trimming: 3 bases; junction bases outside the gene matches: 3. The CDR3 extends over 15 amino acids. Germline V gives CDR1 SGDLS, CDR2 YYNGEE. The DNA for the CDR3 is TGTGCCAGCAGCGTAGGTGGGACAGACTACAATGAGCAGTTCTTC. Its protein product is CASSVGGTDYNEQFF. The full variable domain, rest sourced from reference TRBV9 and TRBJ2-1, is DSGVTQTPKHLITATGQRVTLRCSPRSGDLSVYWYQQSLDQGLQFLIQYYNGEERAKGNILERFSAQQFPDLHSELNLSSLELGDSALYFCASSVGGTDYNEQFFGPGTRLTVL.

This chain links TRBV5-1 with TRBJ2-7, with D perhaps matching TRBD1 (5 bases). Germline assignment: CDR1 SGHRS and CDR2 YFSETQ. The CDR3 is 14 amino acids. V lost 2 bases and J 0 bases, leaving 9 bases between the germline ends. Written as DNA, the CDR3 is TGCGCCAGCAGCTTTAGACAGAGCTCCTACGAGCAGTACTTC. Its protein is CASSFRQSSYEQYF.

The rearrangement links TRBV6-5 to TRBJ2-5; perhaps TRBD2 as D (5 bases). CDR1 MNHEY and CDR2 SVGAGI come from the germline V gene. Deletions cut 4 bases from V and 5 bases from J, with 11 bases between. The CDR3 length is 13 residues. In DNA form, the CDR3 reads TGTGCCAGCAGTTTAATCGGGGTTGAGACCCAGTACTTC. Residues: CASSLIGVETQYF.

This chain connects TRBV12-3 or TRBV12-4 to TRBJ1-5; TRBD1 is a possible D gene (5 bases). The CDR3 loop spans 13 amino acids. Deletions cut 5 bases from V and 7 bases from J, with 12 bases between. CDR3 sequence reads: CASSISGIQPQHF. The CDR3 DNA follows: TGTGCCAGCAGTATATCAGGGATACAGCCCCAGCATTTT.

This clone was detected once. The chain uses TRBV7-2 and TRBJ2-1, with 7 positions matching TRBD1. The junction had 9 bases not matched to a gene; V was cut back by 5 bases and J by 2 bases. The CDR3 loop spans 16 amino acids. Germline assignment: CDR1 SGHTA and CDR2 FQGNSA. The CDR3 loop is CASSERRTGPYNEQFF. In DNA form, the CDR3 reads TGTGCCAGCAGCGAAAGAAGGACAGGACCCTACAATGAGCAGTTCTTC.

V is TRBV28 and J is TRBJ1-1, with unresolved D. CDR3 length: 16 amino acids. V gave up 4 bases and J gave up 2 bases, with 17 bases separating them. Germline V lookup: CDR1 MDHEN, CDR2 SYDVKM. The CDR3 DNA follows: TGTGCCAGCAGTTCCCCACCGGGGATGATAAACACTGAAGCTTTCTTT. This gives the protein CASSSPPGMINTEAFF.

The chain has TRBV5-1 and TRBJ2-3, with 8 bases fitting TRBD1. CDR1 and CDR2 (germline): SGHRS, YFSETQ. V gave up 0 bases and J gave up 4 bases; unmatched junction bases: 4. The CDR3 runs to 15 residues. The CDR3 sequence: CASSLETGGADTQYF. The CDR3 nucleotides are TGCGCCAGCAGCTTGGAAACAGGGGGTGCAGATACGCAGTATTTT.

This rearrangement joins TRBV5-1 to TRBJ1-6; 7 bases are shared with TRBD1. CDR3 size: 16 residues. Trimming removed 0 bases from V and 9 bases from J; junction bases left unmatched: 9. Germline assignment: CDR1 SGHRS and CDR2 YFSETQ. The CDR3 nucleotides are TGCGCCAGCAGCTTGGAGGGGATACAGGGGCGTTCACCCCTCCACTTT. It codes for CASSLEGIQGRSPLHF.

The gene calls are TRBV2 and TRBJ2-4; 9 bases map to TRBD2. The CDR3 spans 15 residues. The germline V gene has CDR1 SNHLY and CDR2 FYNNEI. V lost 4 bases, J lost 6 bases, and 7 bases stayed unmatched. CDR3 in DNA: TGTGCCAGCAGTGTTTCTAGCGGGGTGGGAAACATTCAGTACTTC. Translating gives CASSVSSGVGNIQYF. Complete variable domain (other parts from reference TRBV2 and TRBJ2-4): EPEVTQTPSHQVTQMGQEVILRCVPISNHLYFYWYRQILGQKVEFLVSFYNNEISEKSEIFDDQFSVERPDGSNFTLKIRSTKLEDSAMYFCASSVSSGVGNIQYFGAGTRLSVL.